This record covers a single T cell receptor (beta chain). Germline V gives CDR1 KGHDR, CDR2 SFDVKD. Trimming removed 5 bases at V and 6 bases at J, with 13 bases between. The CDR3 is 13 residues long. Assay used: immunoSEQ multiplex PCR; TCRdb lists only in-frame clones, some missing. The sample comprises about 310,000 clones, almost 90% of which are singletons, and approximately 4% rests with the top ten. This sample stems from a study of blood T cell repertoires in COVID-19. Study-wide context: Samples of COVID-19 (acute and convalescent) were obtained from the United States, Italy and Spain.

V gene TRBV24-1 combines with J gene TRBJ2-7; possibly TRBD1 for D (6 bases). Sequences were obtained from PBMCs or T cells enriched from blood (not recorded which). This TCR came from a young woman with acute COVID-19. Written as DNA, the CDR3 is TGTGCCACCAGTGGTAGGGGGAACGGCGAGCAGTACTTC. This codes for CATSGRGNGEQYF.